This T cell receptor (beta chain) comes out of a study of shared clonotypes between healthy human individuals. General study results and limits: It was the non-shared clonotypes that had lower generation probabilities than clonotypes shared by all four donors.

As concerns this clone: No antigen is known for it.

The assay was run at deep level. Using immunoSEQ multiplex PCR, the repertoire was profiled, and TCRdb retains in-frame clones only, with some absent. The data contain millions of clones, about 95% of them singletons. Adult donors, all healthy and HIV-negative, had no recent acute infections or vaccinations. The germline gives CDR1 SGHAT, CDR2 FQNNGV. V was shortened by 4 bases and J by 4 bases, with 13 bases between the two germline ends. CDR3 length: 14 amino acids. This chain joins TRBV11-2 and TRBJ1-1; tentative D call: TRBD1 (6 bases). The TCR comes from a young man in good health. Sequenced: naive CD4+ T cells sorted from blood. Sample subset: CD45RA+ positively selected. This CDR3 is CASSSGGATTEAFF. The CDR3 bases are TGTGCCAGCAGCTCTGGGGGGGCGACCACTGAAGCTTTCTTT.